This T cell receptor (beta chain) was sequenced for a study of Graves' ophthalmopathy and Graves' hyperthyroidism (dated by TCRdb to about 2018). With regard to the full study: A patient counted as having stable hyperthyroidism if there was no progression to ophthalmopathy within 18 months of follow-up. TCR beta repertoire signatures were used to distinguish Graves' ophthalmopathy from Graves' hyperthyroidism and to predict progression to ophthalmopathy. In total, 135 blood samples were TCR-sequenced: fewer than 50 ophthalmopathy, some 75 hyperthyroidism and approximately 17 hyperthyroidism-to-ophthalmopathy patients. To explore V-J signatures that separate ophthalmopathy from hyperthyroidism, a discovery set of about a hundred patients was enrolled, consisting of about 43 with ophthalmopathy and around 57 with stable hyperthyroidism. For independent validation, a separate cohort was made up of 18 to 20 hyperthyroidism patients plus 17 patients who later progressed from hyperthyroidism to ophthalmopathy. In several hyperthyroidism patients, the T-cell repertoires found in thyroid tissue were compared with those found in blood. Following sample collection, hyperthyroidism patients were given methimazole at a starting dose of 30 mg daily, and ophthalmopathy patients were given high-dose intravenous methylprednisolone. Beyond this particular receptor, the publication reports: In validation, the model predicted ophthalmopathy progression with about 71% sensitivity and approximately 78% specificity; some twelve predicted patients were CT-confirmed with GO in a median of around 6 months. Most expanded thyroid clonotypes with frequency above 0.001 were also detected in blood, suggesting blood repertoires may reflect the thyroid immune response. In cross-validation, the 13-signature model distinguished ophthalmopathy from stable hyperthyroidism with just over 85% sensitivity and 81.08% specificity, and in the test set the corresponding values were roughly 80% and 75%. Sample size was not statistically predetermined, and group allocation was not concealed from the investigators.

Concerning this clonotype itself: No antigen is known for it. The record has no base qualities; no much larger clone is one base away.

Patients with hyperthyroidism were aged 18 to 65 years, had been newly diagnosed, and had a disease duration of less than 2 months. Patients were excluded if they had other autoimmune diseases, uncontrolled infections, pregnancy or lactation. Diagnosis relied on clinical symptoms, serum thyroxine, TRAb, thyroid ultrasound and orbital computed tomography. Total RNA was extracted with Trizol reagent and quality-checked on an Agilent 2100 Bioanalyzer. Counted from cysteine to phenylalanine, this CDR3 has 14 amino acids. The kept DNA is CDR3 alone, 42 bases in frame from the first base. Looking up the germline V gene yields CDR1 SGHAT and CDR2 FQNNGV. Trimming removed 3 bases from V and 3 bases from J; the gene matches leave 5 bases unexplained. For repertoire sequencing, TCR beta CDR3 regions were amplified from RNA transcripts. The first round of RT-PCR was done with HTBI primers and the Qiagen OneStep RT-PCR kit, and was followed by a second round of multiplex PCR, then size selection and purification. Libraries were sequenced on an Illumina HiSeq2000 using paired-end 100 bp reads. The study's processing was this. SOAPnuke was used for read processing, and reads with adapters, uncalled bases, a mean Phred below 15, or no exact constant-primer or identifier match were discarded. COPE v1.2.5 was used to merge the high-quality paired reads. Each unique nucleotide sequence was defined as a clonotype, and clonotypes were aligned to IMGT TRB V, D and J references with MiTCR v1.1. The analysis was limited to V-J combinations with a frequency above 0.0001, which together covered approximately 99% of repertoires. For each V-J combination, a TCR clonal expansion and chaos score was defined as the ratio of F50 clonal expansion to chaos observed in the TCRdist matrix. Welch's t-statistics and random forest were used to narrow the features down to more than 10 V-J combinations, which were then fed into a naive Bayes classifier. The Morisita-Horn index was used to measure how similar the thyroid and blood repertoires were. Using fastp at Q25 and MiXCR, TCRdb reprocessed the public reads and kept productive beta chains. Here each entry gathers all rows of one CDR3 protein and keeps the most common genes and DNA. TCRdb, not the original authors, processed these V and J calls. The sample yields 500,000 to 600,000 distinct CDR3 sequences; about 40% were counted once. The ten largest clones capture about 4% of the sample.

The chain employs TRBV11-2 and TRBJ2-7; TRBD1 matches 7 bases in the middle. The sequence derives from an adult man with Graves' hyperthyroidism. Specimen: peripheral blood or thyroid tissue (not recorded which). The nucleotides are TGTGCCAGCAGCTTGGGACAGATTAACTACGAGCAGTACTTC. Its protein reads: CASSLGQINYEQYF.